The T cell receptor (beta chain) under discussion was sequenced for a study of identical twins. Germline V gene lookup returns CDR1 KGHSH and CDR2 LQKENI. This CDR3 comprises 15 residues. After removal of 3 bases from V and 6 bases from J, the junction contained 8 bases not matched to a gene. TCRdb reprocessed the 5' RACE reads with MiXCR, giving one entry per CDR3 protein. The top ten clones hold around 0.9% of a sample with roughly 500,000 distinct CDR3 sequences, 20% to 25% of them seen once. These data are also associated with another study on T cells expressing NK-cell markers.

The sequence came from a young woman in good health. The J gene is TRBJ1-1, the V gene TRBV18; the match to TRBD1 covers 9 bases. Sequencing input: CD4+ T cells sorted from blood. The CDR3 sequence: CASSPTRGQGAEAFF. The CDR3 coding sequence is TGTGCCAGCTCACCCACTCGGGGACAGGGCGCTGAAGCTTTCTTT.